This T cell receptor (beta chain) emerged from a study of cytomegalovirus exposure and HLA in healthy donors. Study outcomes and limitations: In terms of immune exposure information, only CMV serostatus was available. Later on, a genetic analysis was performed. It linked a missense variant in DCLRE1C with V- and J-gene trimming of TCR beta. A further, later analysis showed that HLA-associated TCR beta chains (compared with equally common others) were more clonally expanded. The study flagged about 150 TCR beta chains as cytomegalovirus-associated.

Primers: 60 Vbeta forward and 13 Jbeta reverse. Sequencing was performed with immunoSEQ multiplex PCR; in TCRdb, only in-frame clones are kept and a portion is missing. The sample carries more than 150,000 clones, 78% recorded once. V shed 2 bases and J shed 6 bases, with 8 bases lying between them. The germline V gene encodes CDR1 KGHSH and CDR2 LQKENI. The CDR3 contains 14 residues. This clone was observed once. Antigen unknown. The receptor's source is a woman in her 30s in good health and CMV-seropositive. This chain joins TRBV18 and TRBJ1-6; no reliable D call. The specimen sequenced was PBMCs. The DNA for the CDR3 is TGTGCCAGCTCACCAGCGGTAGCTAATTCACCCCTCCACTTT. As protein: CASSPAVANSPLHF. Full variable domain (missing parts from reference TRBV18 and TRBJ1-6): NAGVMQNPRHLVRRRGQEARLRCSPMKGHSHVYWYRQLPEEGLKFMVYLQKENIIDESGMPKERFSAEFPKEGPSILRIQQVVRGDSAAYFCASSPAVANSPLHFGNGTRLTVT.